This is a list of T cell receptor beta chains from one sample in a study of blood T cells in healthy people across ages. TCRdb reanalysed the 5' RACE reads using MiXCR and keeps one entry per CDR3 protein. The repertoire holds around 1.7 million distinct CDR3 sequences, with under 30% as singletons. Specimen: blood. The receptors derive from a woman between 25 and 40 years old in good health. Each CDR3 is given with its conserved first and last residue. A D gene is named only where the DNA matches it firmly. Only part of the rows carry a size: once, few, many, or a class if the clone is expanded.

cdr3_length	d_call	v_call	clone_size	j_call	cdr3_aa	cdr3_nt
14	TRBD1	TRBV29-1	.	TRBJ1-2	CSVRTGTGNYGYTF	TGCAGCGTGCGAACCGGGACAGGCAACTATGGCTACACCTTC
12	.	TRBV10-2	few	TRBJ2-5	CASSERQETQYF	TGCGCCAGCAGTGAGAGACAAGAGACCCAGTACTTC
17	TRBD2	TRBV12-3/TRBV12-4	few	TRBJ2-1	CASILGIRLAGGDEQFF	TGTGCCAGCATCTTGGGGATTCGGCTAGCGGGGGGAGATGAGCAGTTCTTC
14	.	TRBV27	few	TRBJ1-6	CARSGESYNSPLHF	TGTGCCAGATCAGGGGAATCCTATAATTCACCCCTCCACTTT
12	TRBD1	TRBV7-9	once	TRBJ1-2	CASSLDEGAYTF	TGTGCCAGCAGCTTAGATGAGGGGGCCTACACCTTC
13	TRBD1	TRBV29-1	many	TRBJ1-2	CSVGTGSSYGYTF	TGCAGCGTCGGGACAGGGAGTTCCTATGGCTACACCTTC
15	TRBD2	TRBV5-1	.	TRBJ2-1	CASSSPGLLYNEQFF	TGCGCCAGCAGCTCTCCGGGACTACTCTACAATGAGCAGTTCTTC
16	TRBD2	TRBV7-9	.	TRBJ2-3	CASSRLAERITDTQYF	TGTGCCAGCAGCCGACTAGCGGAGAGAATCACAGATACGCAGTATTTT
14	.	TRBV20-1	few	TRBJ2-7	CSARDLDGTYEQYF	TGCAGTGCTAGAGATCTGGACGGCACCTACGAGCAGTACTTC
15	.	TRBV28	.	TRBJ1-1	CASSSHRAENTEAFF	TGTGCCAGCAGTTCCCACAGGGCGGAAAACACTGAAGCTTTCTTT
14	.	TRBV27	.	TRBJ1-1	CASKDGGRNTEAFF	TGTGCCAGCAAAGATGGTGGCCGAAACACTGAAGCTTTCTTT
15	TRBD1	TRBV12-3/TRBV12-4	.	TRBJ2-1	CASSDTGGLSYEQFF	TGTGCCAGCAGTGATACAGGGGGCCTCAGCTATGAGCAGTTCTTC
14	TRBD1	TRBV10-3	many	TRBJ2-7	CAISTGTEAYEQYF	TGTGCCATCAGTACCGGGACAGAAGCCTACGAGCAGTACTTC
15	TRBD2	TRBV20-1	.	TRBJ2-1	CSATKAGGLYNEQFF	TGCAGTGCTACAAAAGCGGGGGGGCTCTACAATGAGCAGTTCTTC
15	.	TRBV12-5	.	TRBJ1-1	CASGLPQQGSTEAFF	TGTGCTAGTGGTTTGCCACAACAGGGAAGCACTGAAGCTTTCTTT
16	.	TRBV18	.	TRBJ2-4	CASSPPRGLAKNIQYF	TGTGCCAGCTCACCACCCCGGGGTCTAGCCAAAAACATTCAGTACTTC
14	.	TRBV4-3	many	TRBJ2-7	CASSPGDTTYEQYF	TGCGCCAGCAGCCCAGGGGACACCACCTACGAGCAGTACTTC
12	TRBD2	TRBV20-1	few	TRBJ2-5	CSANNRGEAQYF	TGCAGTGCTAATAATCGGGGGGAGGCCCAGTACTTC
15	TRBD1	TRBV6-5	few	TRBJ2-7	CASSYSGQGYREQYF	TGTGCCAGCAGTTACTCGGGACAGGGTTATCGGGAGCAGTACTTC
14	TRBD2	TRBV20-1	few	TRBJ2-7	CSAAGAGVLYEQYF	TGCAGTGCTGCAGGAGCGGGAGTGTTATACGAGCAGTACTTC
12	.	TRBV28	few	TRBJ2-7	CAAGGPTYEQYF	TGTGCCGCCGGGGGGCCGACCTACGAGCAGTACTTC
16	.	TRBV20-1	.	TRBJ2-3	CSARDPRGDSTDMQYF	TGCAGTGCTAGAGATCCGCGGGGGGACAGCACAGATATGCAGTATTTT
12	.	TRBV2	.	TRBJ2-5	CASSGGIETQYF	TGTGCCAGCAGTGGCGGGATAGAGACCCAGTACTTC
13	.	TRBV5-5	many	TRBJ2-7	CASSMDSTYEQYF	TGTGCCAGCAGCATGGACAGCACCTACGAGCAGTACTTC
14	.	TRBV5-4	.	TRBJ2-5	CASSYYREAETQYF	TGTGCCAGCAGCTACTACAGGGAAGCAGAGACCCAGTACTTC
16	.	TRBV20-1	.	TRBJ2-3	CSAPRRSVGFTDTQYF	TGCAGTGCTCCCCGGCGGTCGGTGGGTTTCACAGATACGCAGTATTTT
14	.	TRBV2	few	TRBJ2-1	CASSSSARGNEQFF	TGTGCCAGCTCATCCTCAGCGAGGGGGAATGAGCAGTTCTTC
17	TRBD2	TRBV28	few	TRBJ2-3	CASSWGVLAGSTDTQYF	TGTGCCAGCAGTTGGGGGGTACTAGCGGGTAGCACAGATACGCAGTATTTT
13	.	TRBV21-1	.	TRBJ2-1	CASRGRGWNEQFF	TGTGCCAGCCGGGGCAGGGGATGGAATGAGCAGTTCTTC
14	TRBD2	TRBV12-3/TRBV12-4	many	TRBJ2-4	CASTQGGINGIQYF	TGTGCCAGCACCCAGGGAGGGATCAATGGCATTCAGTACTTC
14	TRBD2	TRBV20-1	few	TRBJ2-1	CSASRPAGDNEQFF	TGCAGTGCTAGCCGTCCAGCGGGGGACAATGAGCAGTTCTTC
14	.	TRBV4-3	.	TRBJ2-7	CASSQDGRGDEQYF	TGCGCCAGCAGCCAAGATGGCAGGGGGGACGAGCAGTACTTC